Listed below are T cell receptor beta chains from one sample, sequenced in a study of blood T cell repertoires in COVID-19. Sequencing used immunoSEQ multiplex PCR; TCRdb keeps in-frame clones, though not all of them. The table has 55,000 to 80,000 clones, over 85% seen once. Sequenced input: peripheral blood. All receptors come from a human donor in a cohort sampled during active COVID-19. The CDR3 runs from the conserved cysteine through the conserved F or W. A D gene is named only where the DNA matches it firmly. Clone size, where shown, is once, few, many, or a class for clones that have expanded.

v_gene: TRBV5-1
d_gene: NA
j_gene: TRBJ2-2
abundance: once
CDR3aa: CASSPRATGELFF
CDR3nt: TGCGCCAGCAGCCCGAGGGCGACCGGGGAGCTGTTTTTT

v_gene: TRBV2
d_gene: NA
j_gene: TRBJ2-7
abundance: NA
CDR3aa: CASRLQNYEQYF
CDR3nt: TGTGCCAGCAGATTACAGAACTACGAGCAGTACTTC

v_gene: TRBV18
d_gene: TRBD1
j_gene: TRBJ1-4
abundance: NA
CDR3aa: CASSPTPGQGLGATNEKLFF
CDR3nt: TGTGCCAGCTCACCTACACCGGGACAGGGTCTCGGTGCAACTAATGAAAAACTGTTTTTT

v_gene: TRBV27
d_gene: NA
j_gene: TRBJ2-7
abundance: NA
CDR3aa: CASSLSRTTGEEQYF
CDR3nt: TGTGCCAGCAGTTTATCCCGGACAACGGGGGAAGAGCAGTACTTC

v_gene: TRBV9
d_gene: NA
j_gene: TRBJ1-4
abundance: NA
CDR3aa: CASSAQGNNEKLFF
CDR3nt: TGTGCCAGCAGCGCGCAGGGCAATAATGAAAAACTGTTTTTT

v_gene: TRBV5-1
d_gene: NA
j_gene: TRBJ2-3
abundance: NA
CDR3aa: CASSLGTSSDTQYF
CDR3nt: TGCGCCAGCAGCTTGGGTACTAGTTCTGATACGCAGTATTTT

v_gene: TRBV11-2
d_gene: TRBD2
j_gene: TRBJ2-1
abundance: NA
CDR3aa: CASSLVASAGGRGNEQFF
CDR3nt: TGTGCCAGCAGCTTAGTCGCCTCAGCGGGAGGGCGAGGGAATGAGCAGTTCTTC

v_gene: TRBV6-5
d_gene: TRBD1
j_gene: TRBJ2-5
abundance: NA
CDR3aa: CASSPDRVVGETQYF
CDR3nt: TGTGCCAGCAGCCCAGACAGGGTGGTCGGAGAGACCCAGTACTTC

v_gene: TRBV28
d_gene: NA
j_gene: TRBJ1-1
abundance: NA
CDR3aa: CASITTGGSGFGAFF
CDR3nt: TGTGCCAGCATCACAACGGGAGGGTCGGGCTTTGGGGCTTTCTTT

v_gene: TRBV2
d_gene: NA
j_gene: TRBJ2-7
abundance: NA
CDR3aa: CASSPGLYLSEQYF
CDR3nt: TGTGCCAGCAGTCCCGGGTTATACCTCTCCGAGCAGTACTTC

v_gene: TRBV5-6
d_gene: NA
j_gene: TRBJ2-5
abundance: NA
CDR3aa: CASSFAGAAQETQYF
CDR3nt: TGTGCCAGCAGCTTTGCGGGGGCCGCCCAAGAGACCCAGTACTTC

v_gene: TRBV6-2/TRBV6-3
d_gene: NA
j_gene: TRBJ1-1
abundance: NA
CDR3aa: CASSHPQGNTEAFF
CDR3nt: TGTGCCAGCAGCCACCCGCAGGGAAACACTGAAGCTTTCTTT

v_gene: TRBV7-9
d_gene: TRBD1
j_gene: TRBJ1-2
abundance: NA
CDR3aa: CASSPLRGPYGYTF
CDR3nt: TGTGCCAGCAGCCCGCTGAGGGGGCCCTATGGCTACACCTTC

v_gene: TRBV10-3
d_gene: TRBD1
j_gene: TRBJ2-6
abundance: NA
CDR3aa: CAIGLVGQGFRGANVLTF
CDR3nt: TGTGCCATCGGACTGGTGGGACAGGGGTTCCGTGGGGCCAACGTCCTGACTTTC

v_gene: TRBV4-3
d_gene: NA
j_gene: TRBJ2-3
abundance: NA
CDR3aa: CASSQMQADTQYF
CDR3nt: TGCGCCAGCAGCCAGATGCAGGCAGATACGCAGTATTTT

v_gene: TRBV28
d_gene: NA
j_gene: TRBJ2-7
abundance: NA
CDR3aa: CASSPGRGVRIPPGEQYF
CDR3nt: TGTGCCAGCAGTCCAGGCAGGGGTGTGCGGATTCCCCCCGGCGAGCAGTACTTC

v_gene: TRBV7-9
d_gene: NA
j_gene: TRBJ2-1
abundance: NA
CDR3aa: CASSSGGGPRNEQFF
CDR3nt: TGTGCCAGCAGCTCAGGGGGAGGACCTAGAAATGAGCAGTTCTTC

v_gene: TRBV14
d_gene: NA
j_gene: TRBJ2-7
abundance: NA
CDR3aa: CASSQESRAPRLEQYF
CDR3nt: TGTGCCAGCAGCCAAGAGAGCAGGGCCCCGAGGCTGGAGCAGTACTTC